The 14 T cell receptor beta chains listed next were all sequenced from one sample in a study of cytomegalovirus exposure and HLA in healthy donors. A multiplex PCR was run with 60 Vbeta primers and 13 Jbeta primers. The repertoire was sequenced with immunoSEQ multiplex PCR; TCRdb's copy has only in-frame clones and lacks some. This table has around 120,000 clones, roughly four fifths appearing once. Material for sequencing was PBMCs. Every receptor here comes from a woman aged 50 to 60 in good health and CMV-seronegative.

The V call is TRBV7-9, the J call TRBJ1-1; D may be TRBD1 (6 bases). Trimming took off 2 bases at V and 5 bases at J, with 12 bases between the two ends. There are 14 residues in the CDR3. Germline assignment: CDR1 SEHNR and CDR2 FQNEAQ (reference sequence). The chain's CDR3 is CASSLTQGGTEAFF. The CDR3 DNA reads TGTGCCAGCAGCTTAACACAGGGTGGGACTGAAGCTTTCTTT.

The chain recombines TRBV9 with TRBJ2-1, with no clear D. The CDR3 extends over 13 amino acids. Germline values: CDR1 SGDLS, CDR2 YYNGEE. Trimming removed 0 bases at V and 7 bases at J, with 8 bases between. This CDR3 is CASSVAGRNEQFF. As DNA, the CDR3 is TGTGCCAGCAGCGTAGCCGGCAGGAATGAGCAGTTCTTC.

This clone was counted a single time. The rearrangement uses TRBV9 and TRBJ2-1; possible D gene TRBD2, 6 bases. The CDR3 is 13 amino acids. CDR1 is SGDLS, CDR2 YYNGEE, per germline. V lost 3 bases and J lost 7, with 11 bases in between. The CDR3 is CASSAMGTNEQFF. The CDR3 nucleotides are TGTGCCAGCAGCGCGATGGGGACTAATGAGCAGTTCTTC.

This chain joins TRBV29-1 and TRBJ2-1; TRBD2 is a possible D gene (5 bases). V lost 0 bases, J lost 0 bases, and 21 bases lay in between. This CDR3 is 19 amino acids long. Germline V gene data show CDR1 as SQVTM and CDR2 as ANQGSEA. The CDR3 reads CSVEDPSGIGTSSYNEQFF. The CDR3, as DNA: TGCAGCGTTGAAGATCCAAGCGGAATAGGAACGAGCTCCTACAATGAGCAGTTCTTC.

The V call is TRBV4-3, the J call TRBJ2-5; 7 bases agree with TRBD2. The J call is doubtful: the DNA matches TRBJ2-7 better. Germline CDR1 is LGHNA and CDR2 is YSLEER. The CDR3 extends over 16 amino acids. CDR3 sequence: CASSQDGSSGAYEQYF. DNA of the CDR3: TGCGCCAGCAGCCAAGACGGGTCTAGCGGAGCCTACGAGCAGTACTTC.

CDR3 sequence: CASSIGGQGGKFEAFF. The DNA of the CDR3 is TGTGCCAGTAGTATTGGGGGACAGGGGGGGAAGTTTGAAGCTTTCTTT. The chain combines TRBV19 with TRBJ1-1; 11 bases agree with TRBD1. This CDR3 comprises 16 residues. Germline loops: CDR1 LNHDA, CDR2 SQIVND (reference sequence). V shed 3 bases, J shed 7 bases, and the junction held 10 bases outside the gene matches.

The chain joins TRBV27 to TRBJ2-5; TRBD2 agrees at 8 bases. The tail of the sequence fits TRBJ2-7 better, so the J call may be wrong. This CDR3 has 17 residues. Germline V gene lookup returns CDR1 MNHEY and CDR2 SMNVEV (reference sequence). The CDR3 reads CASSLLRLAGRYYEQYF. DNA for the CDR3: TGTGCCAGCAGTTTATTGAGGCTAGCGGGTCGGTACTACGAGCAGTACTTC.

This clone was counted between two and nine times. Other DNA variants within this sample encode the same CDR3. The rearrangement uses TRBV7-6 and TRBJ2-3, with 8 nucleotides matching TRBD1. The CDR3 has 14 residues. The J segment lost 3 bases and the V segment lost 5 bases, leaving 4 bases of the junction unmatched. CDR1 and CDR2 from the germline V gene are SGHVS and FNYEAQ. In DNA, the CDR3 is TGTGCCAGCAGCCTCCGACAGGGGACAGATACGCAGTATTTT. Translation: CASSLRQGTDTQYF.

The chain couples TRBV9 to TRBJ2-3, with TRBD2 matching over 12 bases. The CDR3 extends over 14 amino acids. Trimming removed 6 bases from V and 3 bases from J; junction bases left unmatched: 2. Germline V gene data show CDR1 as SGDLS and CDR2 as YYNGEE. CDR3 residues: CASTTSGSTDTQYF. The CDR3 DNA reads TGTGCCAGCACGACTAGCGGGAGTACAGATACGCAGTATTTT.

The rearrangement uses TRBV6-4 and TRBJ2-1; 10 nucleotides agree with TRBD1. V dropped 4 bases and J dropped 7; count of bases not matched to a gene: 7. Germline lookup yields CDR1 MRHNA and CDR2 SNTAGT. The CDR3 has 15 residues. The CDR3 is CASSGSTGGFNEQFF. CDR3 coding DNA: TGTGCCAGCAGTGGATCGACAGGGGGCTTTAATGAGCAGTTCTTC.

The rearrangement links TRBV6-1 to TRBJ2-7; 7 positions agree with TRBD2. After removal of 0 bases from V and 5 bases from J, the junction contained 13 bases not matched to a gene. Germline V gene sequence: CDR1 MNHNS, CDR2 SASEGT. The CDR3 has 17 amino acids. CDR3 in DNA: TGTGCCAGCAGTGAAGCGAGTGGGGAACTAGCGACTAACGAGCAGTACTTC. Translated: CASSEASGELATNEQYF.

The chain joins TRBV7-3 to TRBJ2-7, with TRBD2 matching 7 bases. From germline, CDR1 is SGHTA and CDR2 FQGTGA. Trimming removed 5 bases from V and 5 bases from J; junction bases left unmatched: 9. CDR3 length: 14 amino acids. The CDR3 sequence: CASSPVGGTHEQYF. CDR3 nucleotides: TGTGCCAGCAGCCCTGTGGGAGGGACCCACGAGCAGTACTTC.

This chain connects TRBV27 to TRBJ1-5; D gene ambiguous. This CDR3 has 14 residues. V lost 3 bases and J 2 bases, leaving 8 bases between the germline ends. Germline V gene lookup returns CDR1 MNHEY and CDR2 SMNVEV (reference sequence). CDR3 sequence reads: CASSFRGGNQPQHF. The CDR3 nucleotides are TGTGCCAGCAGTTTTCGAGGAGGCAATCAGCCCCAGCATTTT.

This chain connects TRBV27 to TRBJ2-1, with 13 bases matching TRBD2. V shed 2 bases and J 8 bases; nucleotides not matched to a gene: 3. The germline V gene encodes CDR1 MNHEY and CDR2 SMNVEV (reference sequence). The CDR3 has 15 residues. CDR3: CASSLGTSGIDEQFF. The CDR3 nucleotides read TGTGCCAGCAGTTTAGGGACTAGCGGGATAGATGAGCAGTTCTTC.